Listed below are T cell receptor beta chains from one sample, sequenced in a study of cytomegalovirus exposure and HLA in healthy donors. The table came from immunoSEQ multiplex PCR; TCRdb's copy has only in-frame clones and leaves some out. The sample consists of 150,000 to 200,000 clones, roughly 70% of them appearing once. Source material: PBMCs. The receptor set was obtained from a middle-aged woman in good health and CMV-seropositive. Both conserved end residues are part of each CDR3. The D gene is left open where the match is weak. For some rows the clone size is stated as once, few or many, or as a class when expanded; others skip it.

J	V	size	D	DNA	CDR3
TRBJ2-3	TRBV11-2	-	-	TGTGCCAGCAGCTTAGACACTGACTCTAGCACAGATACGCAGTATTTT	CASSLDTDSSTDTQYF
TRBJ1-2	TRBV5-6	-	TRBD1	TGTGCCAGCAGCCCCGGACAGGGGGTTTGTGGCTACACCTTC	CASSPGQGVCGYTF
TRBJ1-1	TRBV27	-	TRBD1	TGTGCCAGCAGTTTCGGGACAGGGGTCGGGAACACTGAAGCTTTCTTT	CASSFGTGVGNTEAFF
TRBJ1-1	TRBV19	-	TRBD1	TGTGCCAGTAGTAACCCCCGACAGGGGGAGTCTGAAGCTTTCTTT	CASSNPRQGESEAFF
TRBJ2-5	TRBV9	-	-	TGTGCCAGCGGGTCTTCTAGCGAAGGAGGAGAGACCCAGTACTTC	CASGSSSEGGETQYF
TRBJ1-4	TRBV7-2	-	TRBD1	TGTGCCAGCAGCAACCAGGGACAGACTAATGAAAAACTGTTTTTT	CASSNQGQTNEKLFF
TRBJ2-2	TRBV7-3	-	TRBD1	TGTGCCAGCAGCCGGGACAGGGGGGGCACCGGGGAGCTGTTTTTT	CASSRDRGGTGELFF
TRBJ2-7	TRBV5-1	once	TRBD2	TGCGCCAGCAGCGGGTCTAGCGGGTTTTACGAGCAGTACTTC	CASSGSSGFYEQYF
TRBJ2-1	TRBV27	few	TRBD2	TGTGCCAGCAGTTTATTTAGGACTAGCGGGGGGCACAGCTCCTACAATGAGCAGTTCTTC	CASSLFRTSGGHSSYNEQFF
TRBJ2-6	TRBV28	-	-	TGTGCCAGCAGCACTCCTTCAGGGACTGGGGCCAACGTCCTGACTTTC	CASSTPSGTGANVLTF
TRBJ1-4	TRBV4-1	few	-	TGCGCCAGCAGCCAAGATCGGGGACTGCTTAATGAAAAACTGTTTTTT	CASSQDRGLLNEKLFF
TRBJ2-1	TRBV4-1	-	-	TGCGCCAGCAGCCAAGATAGTAGCGGACAAACGTTAGGCGATGAGCAGTTCTTC	CASSQDSSGQTLGDEQFF
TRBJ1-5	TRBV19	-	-	TGTGCCAGTAACCTTCTCGCGGGGTCTGGGAATCAGCCCCAGCATTTT	CASNLLAGSGNQPQHF
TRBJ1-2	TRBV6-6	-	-	TGTGCCAGCAGCCGAACGGGGAAGGAGGCTAACTATGGCTACACCTTC	CASSRTGKEANYGYTF
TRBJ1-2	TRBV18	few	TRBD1	TGTGCCAGCTCCCAACAGGGGAATAGTATAACCGGCTATGGCTACACCTTC	CASSQQGNSITGYGYTF
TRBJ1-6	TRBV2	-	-	TGTGCCAGCAGTGAACCGGGTTTGGGTTCACCCCTCCACTTT	CASSEPGLGSPLHF
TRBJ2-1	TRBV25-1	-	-	TGTGCCAGCAGCCCGGCCGGTGGAGGGATAAATGAGCAGTTCTTC	CASSPAGGGINEQFF
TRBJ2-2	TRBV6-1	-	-	TGTGCCAGCAGTTTATACGGGAACACCGGGGAGCTGTTTTTT	CASSLYGNTGELFF
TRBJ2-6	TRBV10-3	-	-	TGTGCCATCAGTGGGGACATCTCTGGGGCCAACGTCCTGACTTTC	CAISGDISGANVLTF
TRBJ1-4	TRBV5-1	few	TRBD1	TGCGCCAGCAGCCCTGGGACAGGGAGGGAAAAACTGTTTTTT	CASSPGTGREKLFF
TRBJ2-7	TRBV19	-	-	TGTGCCAGTAGTATTATTCGGTCAAGCTCCTACGAGCAGTACTTC	CASSIIRSSSYEQYF
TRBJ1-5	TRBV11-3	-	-	TGTGCCAGCAGCTTTATCTCGGGACATCACAATCAGCCCCAGCATTTT	CASSFISGHHNQPQHF
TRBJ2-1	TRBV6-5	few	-	TGTGCCAGCAGTTATCCGGGCAATGAGCAGTTCTTC	CASSYPGNEQFF
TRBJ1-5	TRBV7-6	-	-	TGTGCCAGCAGCTTAGCCCGGGGACCCCAGCATTTT	CASSLARGPQHF
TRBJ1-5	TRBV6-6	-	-	TGTGCCAGCACCTTCCTCGAGGGGCCCCAGCATTTT	CASTFLEGPQHF
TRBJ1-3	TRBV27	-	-	TGTGCCAGCAGTCCACGGGGGGAGAGAGGAAACACCATATATTTT	CASSPRGERGNTIYF
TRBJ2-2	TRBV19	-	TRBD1	TGTGCCAGTAGGCTGGGACAGACCACCGGGGAGCTGTTTTTT	CASRLGQTTGELFF
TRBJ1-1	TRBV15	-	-	TGTGCCACCAGCAGAGATTTAAACACTGAAGCTTTCTTT	CATSRDLNTEAFF
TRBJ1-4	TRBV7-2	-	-	TGTGCCAGCAGCTCAACCTGGGGGGTTCGTGAAAAACTGTTTTTT	CASSSTWGVREKLFF
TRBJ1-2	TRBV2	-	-	TGTGCCAGCAGTGAAAGCAAGAACTATGGCTACACCTTC	CASSESKNYGYTF
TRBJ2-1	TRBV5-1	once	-	TGCGCCAGCAGCCTAAAATACCCTCCGATGGTTTACAATGAGCAGTTCTTC	CASSLKYPPMVYNEQFF
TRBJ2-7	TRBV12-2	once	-	TGTGCAAGTCGCTTAGCGACGACAGCCAAGTACGAGCAGTACTTC	CASRLATTAKYEQYF
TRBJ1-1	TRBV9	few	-	TGTGCCAGCAGCGTTGGCTCACAGTATACGAACACTGAAGCTTTCTTT	CASSVGSQYTNTEAFF
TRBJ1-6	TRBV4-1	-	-	TGCGCCAGCAGCCAAGAGGGGGGAAACTCACCCCTCAACTTT	CASSQEGGNSPLNF
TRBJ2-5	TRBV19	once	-	TGTGCCAGTAGTCTTCCCGGAGGGGCAGAGACCCAGTACTTC	CASSLPGGAETQYF
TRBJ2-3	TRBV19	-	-	TGTGCCAGTAGTATCTCCCTCTTGGATACGCAGTATTTT	CASSISLLDTQYF
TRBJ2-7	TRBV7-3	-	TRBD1	TGTGCCAGCAGCTCTCCGGACAGGGGCTCCTACGAGCAGTACTTC	CASSSPDRGSYEQYF
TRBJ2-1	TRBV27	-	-	TGTGCCAGCAGTTGGGGGCAGGAGCAGTTCTTC	CASSWGQEQFF
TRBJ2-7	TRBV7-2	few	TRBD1	TGTGCCAGCAGCTTGTGGGGACAGTCCTACGAGCAGTACTTC	CASSLWGQSYEQYF
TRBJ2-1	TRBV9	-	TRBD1	TGTGCCAGCAGCGTAGGACAGGGATACAATGAGCAGTTCTTC	CASSVGQGYNEQFF
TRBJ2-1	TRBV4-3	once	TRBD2	TGCGCCAGCAGCCAAGGGACTAGCGGGATCTACAATGAGCAGTTCTTC	CASSQGTSGIYNEQFF
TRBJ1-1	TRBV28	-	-	TGTGCCTCCAGGGGTTTAGACACTGAAGCTTTCTTT	CASRGLDTEAFF
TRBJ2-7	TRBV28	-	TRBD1	TGTGCCAGCAGCGGGACAGTCTACGAGCAGTACTTC	CASSGTVYEQYF
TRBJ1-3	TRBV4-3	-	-	TGCGCCAGCAGCCAAGAAGGTGCGGACAGTTACTCTGGAAACACCATATATTTT	CASSQEGADSYSGNTIYF
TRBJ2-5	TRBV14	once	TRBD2	TGTGCCAGCAGCCAACTTACTAGCGGGGCGTGGGAGACCCAGTACTTC	CASSQLTSGAWETQYF
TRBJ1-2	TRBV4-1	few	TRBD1	TGCGCCAGCAGCCAAACTCCGGGACAGGACCCTAGTTATGGCTACACCTTC	CASSQTPGQDPSYGYTF
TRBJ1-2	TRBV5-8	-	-	TGTGCCAGCAGCTTGTTTCAGGCTCTCTATGGCTACACCTTC	CASSLFQALYGYTF
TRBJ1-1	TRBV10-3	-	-	TGTGCCATCAGTTCAGACACCATGAACACTGAAGCTTTCTTT	CAISSDTMNTEAFF
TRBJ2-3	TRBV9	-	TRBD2	TGTGCCAGCAGCGTCTATAGCGGGAGCGGGCCAGATACGCAGTATTTT	CASSVYSGSGPDTQYF
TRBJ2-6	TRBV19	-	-	TGTGCCAGTAGTATGATGAGAGAGCGGGTTGCTGGGGCCAACGTCCTGACTTTC	CASSMMRERVAGANVLTF
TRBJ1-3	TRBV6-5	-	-	TGTGCCAGCAGTTACCCCACTGCCTCTGGAAACACCATATATTTT	CASSYPTASGNTIYF
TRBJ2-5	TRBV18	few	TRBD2	TGTGCCAGCTCCCCCGAACTAGCGGCTGAGACCCAGTACTTC	CASSPELAAETQYF
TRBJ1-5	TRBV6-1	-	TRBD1	TGTGCCAGCAGTGGATGGGGACAGGGGAAAGAGCCCCAGCATTTT	CASSGWGQGKEPQHF
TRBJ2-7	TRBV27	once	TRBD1	TGTGCCAGCAGTTCCCTCAGACAGGGGAAAGACGAGCAGTACTTC	CASSSLRQGKDEQYF
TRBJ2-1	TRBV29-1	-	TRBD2	TGCAGCGTCGCCAGCGGGAGTAATGAGCAGTTCTTC	CSVASGSNEQFF
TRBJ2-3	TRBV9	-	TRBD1	TGTGCCAGCAGCGCACACAACGGACAGGGTGGTGCGCAGTATTTT	CASSAHNGQGGAQYF
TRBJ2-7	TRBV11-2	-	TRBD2	TGTGCCAGCAGTCCCCTAGCGGGGGTTAACGGCGAGCAGTACTTC	CASSPLAGVNGEQYF
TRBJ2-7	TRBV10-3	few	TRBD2	TGTGCCCTCGGGGGTCAGACTAGCTCGGGCGAGCAGTACTTC	CALGGQTSSGEQYF